A single sample is the source of the 12 T cell receptor beta chains below, sequenced in a study of blood T cell repertoires in COVID-19. Sequenced by immunoSEQ multiplex PCR; TCRdb stores in-frame clones only, minus some. The sample has about 220,000 clones; about three quarters are singletons. Sequenced: peripheral blood. Receptors originate from a woman aged 65 to 85 with acute or convalescent COVID-19.

This chain connects TRBV24-1 to TRBJ2-7, with 8 bases identical to TRBD1. The V gene's germline CDR1 is KGHDR and CDR2 SFDVKD. This CDR3 has 13 amino acids. J lost 5 bases, V lost 9 bases, and 8 bases had no gene match. CDR3: CATQGGQADEQYV. The CDR3 nucleotides are TGTGCCACCCAGGGGGGACAGGCTGACGAGCAGTACGTC.

The chain combines TRBV11-2 with TRBJ2-6, with no clear D. V was cut by 4 bases and J by 0 bases, with 7 bases left in between. CDR3 length: 15 amino acids. Germline CDR1 reads SGHAT; CDR2 reads FQNNGV. The CDR3: CASSSSPSGANVLTF. The CDR3 nucleotides read TGTGCCAGCAGCTCCTCCCCCTCTGGGGCCAACGTCCTGACTTTC.

This chain joins TRBV6-5 and TRBJ2-3; 7 nucleotides agree with TRBD1. The CDR3 has 15 residues. After removal of 6 bases from V and 0 bases from J, the junction contained 6 bases not matched to a gene. Germline V gene sequence: CDR1 MNHEY, CDR2 SVGAGI. The CDR3 DNA is TGTGCCAGCAGCGGACCGGGACAGAGCACAGATACGCAGTATTTT. Residues: CASSGPGQSTDTQYF.

V gene TRBV5-4 combines with J gene TRBJ1-1; D possibly corresponds to TRBD1 (5 bases). CDR3 length: 15 amino acids. Germline values: CDR1 SGHNT, CDR2 YYREEE (reference sequence). V lost 2 bases and J lost 2, with 13 bases in between. The CDR3 spells CASSLNRPFNTEAFF. CDR3 sequence (DNA): TGTGCCAGCAGCTTAAACAGGCCCTTTAACACTGAAGCTTTCTTT.

V is TRBV9 and J is TRBJ2-5; weak D call: TRBD2 (6 bases). Germline CDR1 SGDLS, CDR2 YYNGEE. V lost 4 bases to trimming and J lost 0 bases, with 16 bases between them. The CDR3 is 16 amino acids. CDR3 sequence (DNA): TGTGCCAGCAGCCCTCAAATAGCGGTACACCAAGAGACCCAGTACTTC. Its protein product is CASSPQIAVHQETQYF.

The rearrangement joins TRBV5-4 to TRBJ2-1, with D maybe TRBD1 (8 bases). CDR1 is SGHNT and CDR2 is YYREEE in the germline V gene (reference sequence). This CDR3 comprises 15 residues. V was shortened by 2 bases and J by 10 bases, with 19 bases between the two germline ends. CDR3 in amino acids: CASSFVQGGFREQFF. CDR3 DNA sequence: TGTGCCAGCAGCTTCGTACAGGGGGGGTTCCGCGAGCAGTTCTTC.

This clone was seen only a few times. The chain joins TRBV11-2 to TRBJ1-2, with 7 bases lining up with TRBD1. The V and J ends lost 3 bases and 8 bases, in that order; junction bases with no gene match: 6. In germline, CDR1 is SGHAT, CDR2 FQNNGV. The CDR3 runs 13 residues. CDR3 sequence: CASSFPQGGGYTF. Written as DNA, the CDR3 is TGTGCCAGCAGCTTCCCCCAGGGGGGAGGCTACACCTTC.

In its sample, this clone was seen once. V and J are TRBV11-3 and TRBJ1-1; no definite D call. The V gene's germline CDR1 is SGHNT and CDR2 YENEEA. This CDR3 is built from 13 residues. V was shortened by 1 base and J by 4 bases, with 7 bases between the two germline ends. The DNA for the CDR3 is TGTGCCAGCAGCTTAGCAGGAGGCACTGAAGCTTTCTTT. Translating gives CASSLAGGTEAFF.

V gene TRBV6-5 combines with J gene TRBJ1-1; perhaps TRBD1 as D (5 bases). The CDR3 consists of 13 residues. The V end lost 2 bases, the J end lost 10 bases, and 14 bases lay between the germline ends. Per germline, CDR1 MNHEY and CDR2 SVGAGI. CDR3 loop: CASSYPGVERAFF. DNA of the CDR3: TGTGCCAGCAGTTACCCGGGGGTGGAAAGAGCTTTCTTT.

CDR3 DNA: TGTGCCTGGAACAGGGGGCTTGGCAATCAGCCCCAGCATTTT. Translated: CAWNRGLGNQPQHF. The chain has TRBV30 and TRBJ1-5; 9 bases agree with TRBD1. The CDR3 is 14 amino acids. The V gene's germline CDR1 is GTSNPN and CDR2 SVGIG (reference sequence). The V segment lost 4 bases and the J segment 2 bases; nucleotides outside the gene matches: 3.

V and J are TRBV24-1 and TRBJ2-2; a weak D match, TRBD1 (5 bases). Trimming shortened V by 1 base and J by 4 bases, and 9 bases separated the two germline ends. This CDR3 is built from 15 residues. The germline V gene encodes CDR1 KGHDR and CDR2 SFDVKD. CDR3 nucleotide sequence: TGTGCCACCAGTGATTTCGCAGGGTTCACCGGGGAGCTGTTTTTT. Residues: CATSDFAGFTGELFF.

This clone was counted between two and nine times. The V call is TRBV9, the J call TRBJ2-7; a weak D match, TRBD1 (8 bases). Trimming took off 4 bases at V and 2 bases at J, with 16 bases between the two ends. The CDR3 is 15 residues long. The germline V gene has CDR1 SGDLS and CDR2 YYNGEE. CDR3 nucleotides: TGTGCCAGCAGCCAGCGGGGACAGGCCACCTACGAGCAGTACTTC. This gives the protein CASSQRGQATYEQYF.